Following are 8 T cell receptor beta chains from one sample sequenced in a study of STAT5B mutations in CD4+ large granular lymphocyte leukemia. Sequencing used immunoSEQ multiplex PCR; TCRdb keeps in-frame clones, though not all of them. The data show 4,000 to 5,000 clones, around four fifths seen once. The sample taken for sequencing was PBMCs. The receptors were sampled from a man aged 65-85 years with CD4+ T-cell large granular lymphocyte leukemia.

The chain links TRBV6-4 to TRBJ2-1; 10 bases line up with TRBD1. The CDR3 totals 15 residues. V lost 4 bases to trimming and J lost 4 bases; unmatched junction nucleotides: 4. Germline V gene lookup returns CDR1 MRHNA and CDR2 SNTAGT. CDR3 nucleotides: TGTGCCAGCAGTGCCGGGACAGGGGATTACAATGAGCAGTTCTTC. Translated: CASSAGTGDYNEQFF.

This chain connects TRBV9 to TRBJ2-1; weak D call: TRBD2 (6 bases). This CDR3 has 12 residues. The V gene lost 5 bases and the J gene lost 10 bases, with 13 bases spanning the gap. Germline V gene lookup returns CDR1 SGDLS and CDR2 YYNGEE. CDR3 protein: CASSAGNWEQFF. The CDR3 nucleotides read TGTGCCAGCAGTGCGGGAAATTGGGAGCAGTTCTTC.

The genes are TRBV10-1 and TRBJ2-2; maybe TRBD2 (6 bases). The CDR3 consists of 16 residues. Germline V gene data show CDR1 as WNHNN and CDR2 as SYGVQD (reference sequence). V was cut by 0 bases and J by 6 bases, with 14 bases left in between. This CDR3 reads CASSESSSVYSGELFF. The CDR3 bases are TGCGCCAGCAGTGAGTCGTCTAGCGTGTACTCCGGGGAGCTGTTTTTT.

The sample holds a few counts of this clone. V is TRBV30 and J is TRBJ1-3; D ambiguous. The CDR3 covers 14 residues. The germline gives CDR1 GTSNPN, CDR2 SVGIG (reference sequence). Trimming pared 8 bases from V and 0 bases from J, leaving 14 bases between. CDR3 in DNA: TGTGCCCGCCAAGACTTGAGCTCTGGAAACACCATATATTTT. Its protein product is CARQDLSSGNTIYF. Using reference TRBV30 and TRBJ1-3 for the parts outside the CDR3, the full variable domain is SQTIHQWPATLVQPVGSPLSLECTVEGTSNPNLYWYRQAAGRGLQLLFYSVGIGQISSEVPQNLSASRPQDRQFILSSKKLLLSDSGFYLCARQDLSSGNTIYFGEGSWLTVV.

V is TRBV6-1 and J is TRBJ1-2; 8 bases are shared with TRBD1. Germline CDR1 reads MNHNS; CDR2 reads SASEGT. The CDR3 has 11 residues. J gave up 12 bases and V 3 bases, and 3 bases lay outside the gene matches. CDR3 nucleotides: TGTGCCAGCAGTGAGACAGGGGAGGACACCTTC. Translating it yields CASSETGEDTF.

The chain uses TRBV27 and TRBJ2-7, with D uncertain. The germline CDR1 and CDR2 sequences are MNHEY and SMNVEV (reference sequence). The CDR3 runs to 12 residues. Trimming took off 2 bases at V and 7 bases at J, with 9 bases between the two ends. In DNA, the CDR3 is TGTGCCAGCAGTTTAGGCCAAGGGGAGCAGTACTTC. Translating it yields CASSLGQGEQYF.

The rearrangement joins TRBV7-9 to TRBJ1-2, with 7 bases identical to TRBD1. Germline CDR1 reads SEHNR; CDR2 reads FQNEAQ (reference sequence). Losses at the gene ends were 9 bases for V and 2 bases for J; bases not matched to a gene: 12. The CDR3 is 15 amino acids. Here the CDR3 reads CASLGGDRPNYGYTF. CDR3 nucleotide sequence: TGTGCCAGTTTGGGGGGGGACAGACCCAACTATGGCTACACCTTC.

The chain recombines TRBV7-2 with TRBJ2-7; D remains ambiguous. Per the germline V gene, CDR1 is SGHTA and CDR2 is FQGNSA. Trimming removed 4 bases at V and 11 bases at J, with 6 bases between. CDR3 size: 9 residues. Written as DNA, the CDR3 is TGTGCCAGCAGCTCCTTGGAGTACTTC. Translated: CASSSLEYF.